This T cell receptor (beta chain) was profiled in a study of T cells in Graves' hyperthyroidism and ophthalmopathy (dated by TCRdb to the late 2010s). For the study in its entirety: Peripheral blood was collected at initial diagnosis, before any treatment. TCR V-J signatures able to tell the groups apart were searched for in a discovery cohort of approximately 95 patients, of whom under 45 had Graves' ophthalmopathy and 55 to 60 had stable Graves' hyperthyroidism. Prospective prediction of ophthalmopathy was tested in an independent validation cohort consisting of 18 to 20 hyperthyroidism patients and approximately 16 patients who later progressed to ophthalmopathy. The 100 or so discovery patients were randomly split 7:3 into training and test sets. In about 6 Graves' hyperthyroidism patients, the study also compared T-cell repertoires from thyroid tissue with T-cell repertoires from blood. After sampling, hyperthyroidism patients received methimazole starting at 30 mg daily, and ophthalmopathy patients received high-dose intravenous methylprednisolone. The paper describes TCR Vbeta CDR3 sequencing of fewer than 150 peripheral blood samples, made up of roughly 40 ophthalmopathy patients, roughly 75 hyperthyroidism patients and roughly 17 progressor patients.

TCR beta CDR3 regions were amplified from RNA transcripts. For the first round of RT-PCR on the TCR CDR3, the HTBI primer set was used together with the Qiagen OneStep RT-PCR kit. Libraries were constructed in a second round of multiplex PCR, after which size selection and purification were carried out. Paired-end sequencing of the libraries was performed with 100 bp reads on an Illumina HiSeq2000. As for the original processing: Raw data were processed with SOAPnuke, discarding reads with adapters, uncalled bases, mean Phred below 15, or no exact constant-primer or identifier match. High-quality paired reads were merged using COPE v1.2.5, and each unique nucleotide sequence was defined as a clonotype. MiTCR v1.1 was used to align the clonotypes against IMGT TRBV, TRBD and TRBJ reference segments. Analysis was restricted to V-J combinations with a frequency above 0.0001, which covered about 99% of repertoires. The TCS score was defined as the ratio of F50 (clonal expansion) to E x V (chaos), calculated using BLOSUM62-based TCRdist between CDR3 peptides within each V-J. Welch's t-statistics and random forest reduced several hundred V-J features to some 14, which were used in a naive Bayes classifier (R e1071). Through fastp at Q25 and MiXCR, TCRdb rebuilt clones from the public reads, retaining in-frame beta chains. Each entry is one CDR3 protein sequence, shown with its most common DNA and genes. The V and J calls were determined by TCRdb, not by the authors. A total of approximately 640,000 distinct CDR3 sequences appear in this sample, about a sixth of them only once. The top ten hold approximately 3.9% of the sample.

Graves' hyperthyroidism was defined as stable when no progression to ophthalmopathy occurred over 18 months of follow-up. Hyperthyroidism patients were aged 18 to 65 years and newly diagnosed, with disease duration of less than 2 months. Exclusion was applied to patients with uncontrolled infections, other autoimmune diseases, pregnancy or lactation. Diagnoses were based on clinical symptoms, serum thyroxine and TRAb, thyroid ultrasound and orbital computed tomography. Ficoll-Paque density gradient centrifugation was used to isolate PBMCs from under 11 ml of fresh peripheral blood. Trizol reagent was used to extract total RNA, and RNA quality was then checked on an Agilent 2100 Bioanalyzer. Broader findings and caveats from the paper: During validation, the model predicted progression to ophthalmopathy a median of approximately six months ahead of onset, with around 71% sensitivity and almost 75% specificity. Most expanded thyroid clonotypes (frequency above 0.001) were also detected in blood, a finding suggesting that blood repertoires may reflect thyroid immune responses. Ophthalmopathy was separated from stable hyperthyroidism by a 13 V-J signature model, with around 90% sensitivity and about 84% specificity obtained in cross-validation and 80%/75% obtained in testing. Sample size was not statistically predetermined, and blinding of investigators to group allocation was not performed.

This clonotype was counted ten times or more. What antigen it recognizes has not been identified. The sample holds no much larger clone one base away, and base qualities are not on file. Sequencing was done on a sample of blood. This clonotype was sampled from a woman aged 25 to 39 with Graves' hyperthyroidism.

The CDR3 region reads CASSFSGLYEQYF. At the DNA level, the sequence is TGTGCCAGCAGTTTCAGCGGACTCTACGAGCAGTACTTC. The chain links TRBV12-3 or TRBV12-4 with TRBJ2-7; TRBD2 is perhaps the D gene, given 5 matching bases. From the cysteine through the phenylalanine, the CDR3 covers 13 amino acids. Of the read, only the CDR3 DNA is kept; its 39 bases are in frame from base 1. V lost 3 bases and J lost 3 bases; the stretch between them is 9 bases long.